This T cell receptor (beta chain) was identified during a study of OX40 agonist ivuxolimab in advanced cancers. On the study more broadly: Six ivuxolimab dose levels, 0.01 to 10 mg/kg, were given intravenously every 2 weeks. Study-level results: Expanded clones belonging to CD8+ T cells outnumbered, on average, those of CD4+.

Details on this clone: The antigen is unknown.

Trimming cost V 6 bases and J 4 bases, with 22 bases left between them. The CDR3 loop spans 17 amino acids. CDR1 WNHNN and CDR2 SYGVQD come from the germline V gene (reference sequence). Data came from immunoSEQ multiplex PCR; TCRdb stores just in-frame clones and leaves some out. This sample has roughly 55,000 clones; around 80% occur once, and the top ten carry roughly 4.5%. The sequence derives from an adult with an advanced solid tumor such as melanoma, head and neck, liver or kidney cancer. The chain carries TRBV10-1 and TRBJ1-3; D might be TRBD1 (5 bases). The sample consisted of CD4+ or CD8+ T cells sorted from blood, taken in a trial of the OX40 agonist ivuxolimab. CDR3 residues: CASSVGRYGFEGNTIYF. For the CDR3, the DNA is TGCGCCAGCAGCGTGGGACGGTACGGATTCGAGGGAAACACCATATATTTT.